This TCR beta chain is drawn from a study of T cell responses to AZD1222 COVID-19 vaccine. Whole-study findings and limits: Compared with day 0, the breadth and depth of the Spike-specific TCR repertoire rose significantly after two doses of AZD1222.

Remarks on this clone: Its antigen is not identified.

Clones were read by immunoSEQ multiplex PCR, and TCRdb kept only the in-frame ones, dropping some. The sample yields approximately 190,000 clones, around 94% seen once. Sequenced here: peripheral blood, sampled 28 days after the second dose of the MenACWY control vaccine. The clonotype was recovered from an adult who received the MenACWY meningococcal vaccine as a control.

CDR3 DNA sequence: TGTGCCAGCAGTGCGAACGGTGGAAACACCATATATTTT. Translating gives CASSANGGNTIYF. The gene calls are TRBV25-1 and TRBJ1-3; no reliable D call. This CDR3 spans 13 amino acids. Germline CDR1 reads MGHDK; CDR2 reads SYGVNS. Trimming removed 4 bases at V and 3 bases at J, with 7 bases between.